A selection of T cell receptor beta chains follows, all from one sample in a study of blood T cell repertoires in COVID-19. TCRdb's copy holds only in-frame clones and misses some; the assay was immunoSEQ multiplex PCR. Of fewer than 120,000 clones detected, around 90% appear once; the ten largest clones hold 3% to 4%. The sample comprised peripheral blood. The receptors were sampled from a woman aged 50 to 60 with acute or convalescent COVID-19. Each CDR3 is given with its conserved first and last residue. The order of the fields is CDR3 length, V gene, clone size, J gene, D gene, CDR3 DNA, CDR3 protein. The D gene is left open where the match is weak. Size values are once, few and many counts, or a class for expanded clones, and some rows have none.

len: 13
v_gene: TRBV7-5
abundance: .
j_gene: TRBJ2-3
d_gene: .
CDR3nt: TGTGTCAGAAGCTCCTCCCGGTTTAGTACGCAGTATTTT
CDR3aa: CVRSSSRFSTQYF

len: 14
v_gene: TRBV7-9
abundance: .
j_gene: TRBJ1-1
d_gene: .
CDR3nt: TGTGCCAGCAGCTTAACCGGTGTCCACACTGAAGCTTTCTTT
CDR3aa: CASSLTGVHTEAFF

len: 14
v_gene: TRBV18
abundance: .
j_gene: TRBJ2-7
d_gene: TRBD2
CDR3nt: TGTGCCAGCTCCCAGGGACTAGCGGGAGACGAGCAGTACTTC
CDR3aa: CASSQGLAGDEQYF

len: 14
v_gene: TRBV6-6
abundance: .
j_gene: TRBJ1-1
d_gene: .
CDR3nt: TGTGCCAGCAGTTACTCCTATGTTGTGACTGAAGCTTTCTTT
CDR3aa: CASSYSYVVTEAFF

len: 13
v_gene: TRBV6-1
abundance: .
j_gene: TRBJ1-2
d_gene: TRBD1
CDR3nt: TGTGCCAGCAGTCCGACAGGGGAGTATGGCTACACCTTC
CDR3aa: CASSPTGEYGYTF

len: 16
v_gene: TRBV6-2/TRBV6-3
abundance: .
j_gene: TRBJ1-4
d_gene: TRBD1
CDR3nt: TGTGCCAGCAGTTTTACAGGGGGCGCGACTAATGAAAAACTGTTTTTT
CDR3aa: CASSFTGGATNEKLFF

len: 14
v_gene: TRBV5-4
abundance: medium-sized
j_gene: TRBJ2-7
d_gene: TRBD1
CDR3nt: TGTGCCAGCAGCCAGGGGACAGGTTCTCACGAGCAGTACTTC
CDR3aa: CASSQGTGSHEQYF

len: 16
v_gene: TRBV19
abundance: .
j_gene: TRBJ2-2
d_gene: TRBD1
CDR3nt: TGTGCCAGTAGTATAGGGGGGACAGCGAACACCGGGGAGCTGTTTTTT
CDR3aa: CASSIGGTANTGELFF

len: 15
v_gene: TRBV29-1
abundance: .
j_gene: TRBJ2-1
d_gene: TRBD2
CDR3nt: TGCAGCGTTGAAGTACCGGGACTAGGGGTCAATGAGCAGTTCTTC
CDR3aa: CSVEVPGLGVNEQFF

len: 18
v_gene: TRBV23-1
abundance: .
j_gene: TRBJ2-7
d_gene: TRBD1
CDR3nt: TGCGCCAGCAGTCAATTTTACCCAAGGGGGCCGCCCCCCTACGAGCAGTACTTC
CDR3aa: CASSQFYPRGPPPYEQYF

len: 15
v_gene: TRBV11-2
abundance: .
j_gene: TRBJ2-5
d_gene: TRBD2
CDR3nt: TGTGCCAGCAGCCGAGCGGGAGGGCCCCAAGAGACCCAGTACTTC
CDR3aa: CASSRAGGPQETQYF

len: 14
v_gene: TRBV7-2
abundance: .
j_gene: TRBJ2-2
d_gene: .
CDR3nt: TGTGCCAGCAGCTTAAAAGGGGACACCGGGGAGCTGTTTTTT
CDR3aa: CASSLKGDTGELFF

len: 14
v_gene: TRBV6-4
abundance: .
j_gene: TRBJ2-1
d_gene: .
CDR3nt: TGTGCCAGCAGCCAGGACCCGCGGGGCGATGAGCAGTTCTTC
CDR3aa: CASSQDPRGDEQFF

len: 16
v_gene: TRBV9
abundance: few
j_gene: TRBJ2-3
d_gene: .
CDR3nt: TGTGCCAGCAGCGCGAGGGGGGGCAAAAGCACAGATACGCAGTATTTT
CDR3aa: CASSARGGKSTDTQYF

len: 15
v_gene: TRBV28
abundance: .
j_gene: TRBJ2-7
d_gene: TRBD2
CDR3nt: TGTGCCAGCAGACTTAGCGGGAGCGGTAACTACGAGCAGTACTTC
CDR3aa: CASRLSGSGNYEQYF

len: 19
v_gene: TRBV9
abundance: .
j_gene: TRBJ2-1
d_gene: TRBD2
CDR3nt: TGTGCCAGCAGCGTAGGACTAGCGGGAGGAGGGAACCGTTACAATGAGCAGTTCTTC
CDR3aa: CASSVGLAGGGNRYNEQFF